This T cell receptor (beta chain) was sequenced in a study of blood T cell repertoires in COVID-19. Germline V lookup: CDR1 MDHEN, CDR2 SYDVKM. This CDR3 has 14 residues. Losses at the gene ends were 6 bases for V and 8 bases for J; bases not matched to a gene: 7. This clone was detected many times. The assay was immunoSEQ multiplex PCR, and TCRdb's table has in-frame clones only and misses some. The table shows approximately 71,000 clones, with 85% to 90% occurring only once. Material for sequencing was peripheral blood. The chain carries TRBV28 and TRBJ2-2, with TRBD1 matching 9 bases. The source is a man between 50 and 59 years old with acute or convalescent COVID-19. The CDR3 reads CASRGQGGSGELFF. Here the CDR3 DNA reads TGTGCCAGCAGGGGACAGGGCGGATCAGGGGAGCTGTTTTTT.